These 14 T cell receptor beta chains came from one sample sequenced in a study of OX40 agonist ivuxolimab in advanced cancers. Assay used: immunoSEQ multiplex PCR; TCRdb lists only in-frame clones, some missing. Of fewer than 65,000 clones listed, about 87% are singletons. The sequencing here drew on CD4+ or CD8+ T cells sorted from blood, taken in a trial of the OX40 agonist ivuxolimab. The receptors here all came from an adult with an advanced solid tumor such as melanoma, head and neck, liver or kidney cancer.

The CDR3 DNA follows: TGTGCCAGCAGCACGGGGGACCGTTCCTCTGGAAACACCATATATTTT. This encodes CASSTGDRSSGNTIYF. The rearrangement joins TRBV9 to TRBJ1-3, with D possibly matching TRBD1 (5 bases). V was shortened by 4 bases and J by 0 bases, with 14 bases between the two germline ends. Germline values: CDR1 SGDLS, CDR2 YYNGEE. The CDR3 spans 16 residues.

This rearrangement joins TRBV5-4 to TRBJ2-7; perhaps D is TRBD1 or TRBD2 (6 bases each). The CDR3 runs 15 residues. V shed 4 bases and J shed 2 bases, with 16 bases lying between them. Per germline, CDR1 SGHNT and CDR2 YYREEE (reference sequence). DNA of the CDR3: TGTGCCAGCAGCCCGGAGGGGGGTTCTCCCTACGAGCAGTACTTC. Translation gives CASSPEGGSPYEQYF.

The table lists this clone with a count of one. The V call is TRBV6-6, the J call TRBJ1-1; no definite D call. V lost 0 bases and J lost 1, with 12 bases in between. Germline values: CDR1 MNHNY, CDR2 SVGAGI (reference sequence). The CDR3 is made up of 16 amino acids. This chain's CDR3 is CASSYSGSGTNTEAFF. Here the CDR3 DNA reads TGTGCCAGCAGTTACTCCGGATCGGGAACGAACACTGAAGCTTTCTTT.

The chain uses TRBV19 and TRBJ2-3; the D is unclear. CDR1 is LNHDA and CDR2 is SQIVND in the germline V gene (reference sequence). This CDR3 has 12 amino acids. Between the trimmed V and J ends, which lost 3 bases and 4 bases, there was a span of 5 bases. The CDR3 loop reads CASSIAPDTQYF. CDR3 nucleotide sequence: TGTGCCAGTAGTATTGCGCCAGATACGCAGTATTTT. The full variable domain, its missing parts supplied by reference TRBV19 and TRBJ2-3, is DGGITQSPKYLFRKEGQNVTLSCEQNLNHDAMYWYRQDPGQGLRLIYYSQIVNDFQKGDIAEGYSVSREKKESFPLTVTSAQKNPTAFYLCASSIAPDTQYFGPGTRLTVL.

The chain combines TRBV6-1 with TRBJ1-5; D is unresolved. Germline V gene lookup returns CDR1 MNHNS and CDR2 SASEGT. The CDR3 loop spans 14 amino acids. Trimming removed 5 bases from V and 6 bases from J, with 14 bases in between. The CDR3 nucleotides are TGTGCCAGCAGTTATTGCCATCGGATTCAGCCCCAGCATTTT. This sequence encodes CASSYCHRIQPQHF.

V is TRBV5-1 and J is TRBJ2-6; 11 bases are shared with TRBD1. The V gene end was trimmed by 5 bases and the J gene end by 0 bases; junction bases not matched to a gene: 7. Germline V gives CDR1 SGHRS, CDR2 YFSETQ. The CDR3 runs 18 residues. The CDR3 DNA is TGCGCCAGCAGAGTTCTCGGGACAGGGGGCTCTGGGGCCAACGTCCTGACTTTC. The encoded protein is CASRVLGTGGSGANVLTF.

The table lists this clone with a count of one. The V and J genes are TRBV7-2 and TRBJ1-2; 9 bases are shared with TRBD1. This CDR3 spans 14 amino acids. The ends lost 8 bases at V and 7 bases at J; junction bases unmatched: 11. In germline, CDR1 is SGHTA, CDR2 FQGNSA. The CDR3 DNA reads TGTGCCAGCGGACCGGGACAGGGTGCTAGTGGCTACACCTTC. This encodes CASGPGQGASGYTF.

This clone was detected only a few times. The rearrangement uses TRBV28 and TRBJ2-4; D may match TRBD1 or TRBD2 (5 bases each). Trimming stripped 7 bases from V and 0 bases from J, with 10 bases between. The CDR3 spans 14 residues. Germline V CDR1 and CDR2: MDHEN, SYDVKM. The CDR3 nucleotides read TGTGCCAGCACCACGGGGCTAGCCAAAAACATTCAGTACTTC. As protein: CASTTGLAKNIQYF.

This chain joins TRBV7-9 and TRBJ2-2; TRBD1 matches at 8 bases. CDR3 size: 16 residues. V shed 5 bases and J 5 bases; nucleotides not matched to a gene: 10. CDR1 is SEHNR and CDR2 is FQNEAQ in the germline V gene (reference sequence). For the CDR3, the DNA is TGTGCCAGCAGCCCCCGACAGGGGCTAAGGACCGGGGAGCTGTTTTTT. Amino acid sequence: CASSPRQGLRTGELFF.

V gene TRBV7-3 combines with J gene TRBJ2-1; the D is unclear. V lost 5 bases and J 2 bases, leaving 10 bases between the germline ends. This CDR3 has 14 amino acids. Germline values: CDR1 SGHTA, CDR2 FQGTGA. The CDR3: CASSPPGPYNEQFF. CDR3 sequence (DNA): TGTGCCAGCAGCCCCCCCGGACCCTACAATGAGCAGTTCTTC.

In this sample, this clone turned up once. This chain connects TRBV6-8 to TRBJ2-1, with 7 bases aligning to TRBD1. This CDR3 comprises 17 residues. Trimming cost V 5 bases and J 7 bases; bases outside gene matches: 17. Germline loops: CDR1 MNHGY, CDR2 SAAAGT. DNA of the CDR3: TGTGCCAGCAGTCCTATTGGACAGGCGAACCTTGAGAATGAGCAGTTCTTC. Translating it yields CASSPIGQANLENEQFF.

Details on this clone: Different DNA sequences within this sample yield the same CDR3. This rearrangement joins TRBV19 to TRBJ1-2, with D unclear. Germline V lookup: CDR1 LNHDA, CDR2 SQIVND (reference sequence). The CDR3 contains 14 residues. The V gene lost 4 bases and the J gene lost 6 bases, with 15 bases spanning the gap. CDR3 in amino acids: CASSRGSELDGYTF. As DNA, the CDR3 is TGTGCCAGTAGTAGGGGATCCGAATTAGATGGCTACACCTTC.

The chain couples TRBV2 to TRBJ2-7, with 10 nucleotides matching TRBD1. The CDR3 totals 14 residues. Germline CDR1 reads SNHLY; CDR2 reads FYNNEI. Trimming took 7 bases from V and 2 from J; bases not matched to a gene: 5. The CDR3 DNA follows: TGTGCCAGCACCTTAGGACAGGGGGCCTACGAGCAGTACTTC. Translation: CASTLGQGAYEQYF.

The CDR3 reads CASRGTGSNEQFF. DNA of the CDR3: TGTGCCAGCAGGGGGACAGGGAGCAATGAGCAGTTCTTC. The chain carries TRBV28 and TRBJ2-1, with 9 nucleotides matching TRBD1. This CDR3 contains 13 residues. Germline CDR1 reads MDHEN; CDR2 reads SYDVKM. V shed 6 bases and J 6 bases; nucleotides not matched to a gene: 3.